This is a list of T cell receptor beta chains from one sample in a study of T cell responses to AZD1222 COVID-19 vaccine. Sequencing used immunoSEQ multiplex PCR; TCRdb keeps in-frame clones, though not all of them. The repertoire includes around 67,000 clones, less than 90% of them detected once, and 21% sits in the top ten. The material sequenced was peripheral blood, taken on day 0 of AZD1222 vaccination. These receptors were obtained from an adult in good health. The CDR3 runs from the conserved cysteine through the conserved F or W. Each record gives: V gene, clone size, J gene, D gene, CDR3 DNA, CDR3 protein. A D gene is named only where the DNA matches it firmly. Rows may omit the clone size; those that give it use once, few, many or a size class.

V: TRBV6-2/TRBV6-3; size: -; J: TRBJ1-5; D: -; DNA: TGTGCCAGCAGTTACTCGGCAGGTTATAGCAATCAGCCCCAGCATTTT; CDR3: CASSYSAGYSNQPQHF
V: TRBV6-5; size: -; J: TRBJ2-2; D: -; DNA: TGTGCCAGCAGCCAGGGGTCCGGGGAGCTGTTTTTT; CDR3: CASSQGSGELFF
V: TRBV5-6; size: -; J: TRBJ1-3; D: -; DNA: TGTGCCAGCAGCACTACAGGGTCTGGAAACACCATATATTTT; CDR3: CASSTTGSGNTIYF
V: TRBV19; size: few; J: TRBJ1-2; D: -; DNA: TGTGCCAGTAGTTCGCCAGGGTCATATGGCTACACCTTC; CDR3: CASSSPGSYGYTF
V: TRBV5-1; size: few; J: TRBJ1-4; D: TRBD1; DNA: TGCGCCAGCAGCCCTGGACAGGGTTATAGCAGTGAAAAACTGTTTTTT; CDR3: CASSPGQGYSSEKLFF
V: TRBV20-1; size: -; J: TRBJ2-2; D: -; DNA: TGCAGTGCTAGTAGAACTAGATCAGCCGGGGAGCTGTTTTTT; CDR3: CSASRTRSAGELFF
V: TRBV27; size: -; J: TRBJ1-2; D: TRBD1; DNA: TGTGCCAGCAGATCGGGACAGGACTTTGGCTACACCTTC; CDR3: CASRSGQDFGYTF
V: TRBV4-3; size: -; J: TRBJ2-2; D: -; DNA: TGCGCCAGCAGCCAAGATATACCGGCCGGGGAGCTGTTTTTT; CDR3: CASSQDIPAGELFF
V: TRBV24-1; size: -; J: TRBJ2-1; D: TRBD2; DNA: TGTGCCACCAGTGTTCGGGGACTAGCGGGAGGTAAGGACAATGAGCAGTTCTTC; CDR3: CATSVRGLAGGKDNEQFF
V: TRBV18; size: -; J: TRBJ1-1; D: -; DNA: TGTGCCAGCTCACCACGTGGGCAGGTTGACACTGAAGCTTTCTTT; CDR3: CASSPRGQVDTEAFF
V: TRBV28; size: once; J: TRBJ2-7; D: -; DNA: TGTGCCATCCCAGTAGTGTCCGAGCAGTACTTC; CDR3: CAIPVVSEQYF
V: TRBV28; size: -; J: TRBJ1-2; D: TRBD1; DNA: TGTGCCAGCAGTCCCCCGGGACAGCCCTCTAACTATGGCTACACCTTC; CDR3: CASSPPGQPSNYGYTF
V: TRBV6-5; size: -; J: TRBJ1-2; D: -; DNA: TGTGCCAGCAGTTACGGCAAAGCCTATGGCTACACCTTC; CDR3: CASSYGKAYGYTF
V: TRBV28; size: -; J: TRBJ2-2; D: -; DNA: TGTGCAAGCGGGAAACAGGGTTCATGGACCGGGGAGCTGTTTTTT; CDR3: CASGKQGSWTGELFF
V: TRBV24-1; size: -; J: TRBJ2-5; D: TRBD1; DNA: TGTGCCACCAGTGATATTGGGACAGGGGGAGAGACCCAGTACTTC; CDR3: CATSDIGTGGETQYF
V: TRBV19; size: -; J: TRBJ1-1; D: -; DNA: TGTGCCAGTATGGACTTGGGGGGACGCCTCACTGAAGCTTTCTTT; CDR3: CASMDLGGRLTEAFF
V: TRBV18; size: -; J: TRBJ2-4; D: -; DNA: TGTGCCAGCTCACCAGTTCGGGGGCCAGCCAAAAACATTCAGTACTTC; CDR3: CASSPVRGPAKNIQYF
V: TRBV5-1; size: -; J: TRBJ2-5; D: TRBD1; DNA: TGCGCCAGCAGTCCGGGGAGGGGTCAGACAGGGGGCCACCAAGAGACCCAGTACTTC; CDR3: CASSPGRGQTGGHQETQYF
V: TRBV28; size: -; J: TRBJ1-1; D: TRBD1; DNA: TGTGCCAGCAGTTTCAGGGGGCCCACTGAAGCTTTCTTT; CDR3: CASSFRGPTEAFF
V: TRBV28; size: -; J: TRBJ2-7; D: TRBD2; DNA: TGTGCCAGCAGTTTAAGGGTGTGGACTAGCGGGAGGGGAGAGCAGTACTTC; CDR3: CASSLRVWTSGRGEQYF
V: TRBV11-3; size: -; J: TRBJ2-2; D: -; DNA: TGTGCCAGCAGCCCGTCGGGGACCAAGAACACCGGGGAGCTGTTTTTT; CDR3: CASSPSGTKNTGELFF
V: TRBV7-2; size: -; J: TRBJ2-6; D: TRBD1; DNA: TGTGCCAGCAGCCATCCCAGGGGGCCTGCCTCGGGGGCCAACGTCCTGACTTTC; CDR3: CASSHPRGPASGANVLTF
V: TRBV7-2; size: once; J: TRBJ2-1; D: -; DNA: TGTGCCAGCAGCTTAGTATTCGGTTGGGGCGGGAAGTACAATGAGCAGTTCTTC; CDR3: CASSLVFGWGGKYNEQFF
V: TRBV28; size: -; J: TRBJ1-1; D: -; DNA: TGTGCCAGCAGTCACCCCGGCGGGGCGGCTGAAGCTTTCTTT; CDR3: CASSHPGGAAEAFF
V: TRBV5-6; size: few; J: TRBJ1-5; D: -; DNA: TGTGCCAGCAGCTTGAAGGGGGGTAATCAGCCCCAGCATTTT; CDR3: CASSLKGGNQPQHF
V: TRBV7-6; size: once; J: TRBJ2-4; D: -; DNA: TGTGCCAGCAGCTTAGGGATAGGGGTTGGAAAAAACATTCAGTACTTC; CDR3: CASSLGIGVGKNIQYF
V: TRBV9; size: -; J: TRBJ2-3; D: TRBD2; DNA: TGTGCCAGCAGCGTAGAGGCGGGGGGGCGTCTTGCAGATACGCAGTATTTT; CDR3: CASSVEAGGRLADTQYF
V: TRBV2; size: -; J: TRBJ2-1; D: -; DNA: TGTGCCAGCAGAAGGGGGGGCTCCTACAATGAGCAGTTCTTC; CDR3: CASRRGGSYNEQFF
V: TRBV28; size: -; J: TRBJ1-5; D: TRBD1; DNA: TGTGCCAGCAGAACAGGGGTGAGGAGGCAGCCCCAGCATTTT; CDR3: CASRTGVRRQPQHF